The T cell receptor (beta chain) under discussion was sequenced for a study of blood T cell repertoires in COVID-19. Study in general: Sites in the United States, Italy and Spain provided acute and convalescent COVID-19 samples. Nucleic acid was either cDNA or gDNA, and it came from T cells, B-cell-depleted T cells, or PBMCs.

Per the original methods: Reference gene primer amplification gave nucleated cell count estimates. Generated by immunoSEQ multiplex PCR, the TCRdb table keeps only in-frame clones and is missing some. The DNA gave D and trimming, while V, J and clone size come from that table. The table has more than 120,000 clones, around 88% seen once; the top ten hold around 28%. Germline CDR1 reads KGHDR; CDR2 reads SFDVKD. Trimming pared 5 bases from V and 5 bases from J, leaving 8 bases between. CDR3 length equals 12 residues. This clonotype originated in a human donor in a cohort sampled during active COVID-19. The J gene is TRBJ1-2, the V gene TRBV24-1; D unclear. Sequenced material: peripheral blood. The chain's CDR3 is CATSAPGYGYTF. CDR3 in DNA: TGTGCCACCAGTGCGCCAGGTTATGGCTACACCTTC.